This is a list of T cell receptor beta chains from one sample in a study of shared clonotypes between healthy human individuals. Assay: immunoSEQ multiplex PCR; the TCRdb copy retains only in-frame clones and omits some. The sample shows approximately 2.4 million clones, 90% to 97% of them seen only once. The source material was naive CD4+ T cells sorted from blood. Receptors were obtained from a man aged 18 to 30 in good health. CDR3s include the opening cysteine and the closing phenylalanine or tryptophan. A D gene is named only where the DNA matches it firmly. Clone sizes are given selectively: once, few, many, or a class where the clone is expanded.

j_gene: TRBJ1-6
abundance: .
v_gene: TRBV28
d_gene: .
len: 14
CDR3nt: TGTGCCAGCAGAGAGACCGCAGGGGTTTCACCCCTCCACTTT
CDR3aa: CASRETAGVSPLHF

j_gene: TRBJ2-5
abundance: .
v_gene: TRBV2
d_gene: .
len: 17
CDR3nt: TGTGCCACCAAAGGGACACCTACCCTCCGGGACCAAGAGACCCAGTACTTC
CDR3aa: CATKGTPTLRDQETQYF

j_gene: TRBJ1-4
abundance: .
v_gene: TRBV7-9
d_gene: .
len: 13
CDR3nt: TGTGCCAGCGGCTGGACAGCTAATGAAAAACTGTTTTTT
CDR3aa: CASGWTANEKLFF

j_gene: TRBJ2-1
abundance: .
v_gene: TRBV4-3
d_gene: TRBD2
len: 19
CDR3nt: TGCGCCAGCAGCCAGGGTTGGGCTAGCGGGACCGTCCTCGCAGGTGAGCAGTTCTTC
CDR3aa: CASSQGWASGTVLAGEQFF

j_gene: TRBJ2-1
abundance: once
v_gene: TRBV7-9
d_gene: TRBD1
len: 15
CDR3nt: TGTGCCAGCAGCCCTCGGGACAGAATGGGTAATGAGCAGTTCTTC
CDR3aa: CASSPRDRMGNEQFF

j_gene: TRBJ2-5
abundance: .
v_gene: TRBV10-2
d_gene: .
len: 13
CDR3nt: TGCGCCAGCAGTGAGTCTAGGAGGGAGACCCAGTACTTC
CDR3aa: CASSESRRETQYF

j_gene: TRBJ2-1
abundance: .
v_gene: TRBV7-9
d_gene: TRBD2
len: 16
CDR3nt: TGTGCCAGCAGCCCAAGACTAGCGGGTCTCTACAATGAGCAGTTCTTC
CDR3aa: CASSPRLAGLYNEQFF

j_gene: TRBJ1-5
abundance: .
v_gene: TRBV5-3
d_gene: TRBD1
len: 14
CDR3nt: TGTGCCAGAAGCTCGGGACAGTATAATCAGCCCCAGCATTTT
CDR3aa: CARSSGQYNQPQHF

j_gene: TRBJ2-3
abundance: .
v_gene: TRBV11-3
d_gene: .
len: 15
CDR3nt: TGTGCCAGCAGCTTGAAAGAGCGGGGCACAGATACGCAGTATTTT
CDR3aa: CASSLKERGTDTQYF

j_gene: TRBJ1-2
abundance: .
v_gene: TRBV5-1
d_gene: .
len: 13
CDR3nt: TGCGCCAGCGGGGAGAAGGGTGACTATGGCTACACCTTC
CDR3aa: CASGEKGDYGYTF

j_gene: TRBJ1-2
abundance: .
v_gene: TRBV6-5
d_gene: .
len: 14
CDR3nt: TGTGCCAGCAGAGGGTCGGGAGCGGGCTATGGCTACACCTTC
CDR3aa: CASRGSGAGYGYTF

j_gene: TRBJ2-1
abundance: .
v_gene: TRBV7-2
d_gene: .
len: 12
CDR3nt: TGTGCCAGCAGCTTAGGGGTGAATGAGCAGTTCTTC
CDR3aa: CASSLGVNEQFF